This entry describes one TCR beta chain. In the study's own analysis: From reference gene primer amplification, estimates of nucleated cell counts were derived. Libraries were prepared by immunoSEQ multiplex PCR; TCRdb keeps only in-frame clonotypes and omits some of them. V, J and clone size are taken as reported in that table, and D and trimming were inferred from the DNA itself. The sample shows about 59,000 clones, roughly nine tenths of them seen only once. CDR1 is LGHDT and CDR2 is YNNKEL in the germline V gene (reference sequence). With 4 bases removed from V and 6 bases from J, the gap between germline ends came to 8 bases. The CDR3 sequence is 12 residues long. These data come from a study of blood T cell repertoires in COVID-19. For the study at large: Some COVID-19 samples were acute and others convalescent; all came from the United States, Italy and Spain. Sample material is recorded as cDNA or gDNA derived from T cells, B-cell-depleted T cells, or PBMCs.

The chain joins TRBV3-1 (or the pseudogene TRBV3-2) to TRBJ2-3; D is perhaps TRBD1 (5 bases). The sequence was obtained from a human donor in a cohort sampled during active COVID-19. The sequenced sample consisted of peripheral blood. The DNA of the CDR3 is TGTGCCAGCAGCCCCAGACAGGATACGCAGTATTTT. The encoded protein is CASSPRQDTQYF.